This paragraph reports one T cell receptor (beta chain). For sequencing, patients were chosen who had shown expansion of CD8+CD57+ cells by flow cytometry. CDR3 and TCR beta VDJ profiling relied on a genomic DNA template. From the reads, TCRdb called clonotypes with MiXCR, one entry per CDR3 protein. This table has approximately 300,000 distinct CDR3 sequences, 56% appearing once. The CDR3 covers 15 residues. Germline CDR1 reads SQVTM; CDR2 reads ANQGSEA. The V and J ends lost 4 bases and 3 bases, in that order; junction bases with no gene match: 9. The sample belongs to a study of CD8+CD57+ T cells in acquired aplastic anemia.

Material for sequencing was sorted CD4+, CD8+, or CD8+CD57+ T cells (not recorded which) from PBMCs. This rearrangement joins TRBV29-1 to TRBJ2-3; 8 bases align to TRBD2. The sequence derives from a human donor with aplastic anemia. In DNA, the CDR3 is TGCAGCGTTGGCCGTCCAGGGACTAGAACAGATACGCAGTATTTT. It specifies CSVGRPGTRTDTQYF.